The clone carrying this TCR beta chain has a handful of counts. Its antigen is currently unknown. This sample is part of a study of T cell responses to AZD1222 COVID-19 vaccine. Study outcomes and limitations: The donors showed a predominance of white British ancestry and of females, with possible underestimation of clonal diversity.

With V trimmed by 2 bases and J by 7 bases, 6 bases remained unmatched. The CDR3 runs 15 residues. Germline V gene lookup returns CDR1 MNHEY and CDR2 SVGAGI. Clones were read by immunoSEQ multiplex PCR, and TCRdb kept only the in-frame ones, dropping some. The profile shows some 200,000 clones, roughly nine tenths of them singletons. The source is an adult who received the AZD1222 COVID-19 vaccine. This sequence joins TRBV6-5 and TRBJ1-2; 11 bases line up with TRBD1. The sample in question was peripheral blood, obtained 28 days after the second AZD1222 dose. This CDR3 reads CASSYTGQGVSGYTF. Written as DNA, the CDR3 is TGTGCCAGCAGTTACACGGGACAGGGGGTTTCTGGCTACACCTTC.